There are a few counts of the clone carrying this T cell receptor beta chain. Its antigen is still unknown. J gave up 5 bases and V 6 bases, and 9 bases lay outside the gene matches. There are 15 residues in the CDR3. Germline loops: CDR1 SGHVS, CDR2 FQNEAQ. These data come from a study of vaccination and CD4 T cells after COVID-19. As for the study in general: The convalescents were made up of six males and four females, two of whom were Hispanic. Taking of post-vaccine samples occurred a median around 70 days after dose two (range 14 to 241).

Cultured CD4+ T cells had their DNA profiled by the Oncomine TCR Beta short-read assay. TCRdb fed the PCR reads into MiXCR, producing one record per CDR3 protein. The table records about 15,000 distinct CDR3 sequences, approximately 48% of them present only once. The treatment: roughly nine-day PBMC culture with coronavirus spike peptide pools or control peptides (ViraFEST assay). Medium was half-exchanged with fresh IL-2 medium on days 3 and 7. The sequence was collected from a human donor who had recovered from COVID-19. The chain employs TRBV7-8 and TRBJ2-1; 8 nucleotides match TRBD2. Sequencing was performed on CD4+ T cells from blood, cultured in vitro. CDR3 in amino acids: CASRKTGTRNNEQFF. Here the CDR3 DNA reads TGTGCCAGCAGGAAAACCGGGACTAGGAACAATGAGCAGTTCTTC.